What follows describes a single T cell receptor (beta chain). Antigen specificity is unknown. The data belong to a study of Ad26.COV2.S vaccination and SARS-CoV-2 variants. Looking at the study overall: Intramuscular Ad26.COV2.S doses were given once or twice, 56 days apart. General study results and limits: Quantification of TCR breadth and depth may have yielded underestimates of total T cell responses.

Documented treatment: about 20 received Ad26.COV2.S at low or high dose, single or two shots; about 5 received placebo; per-sample allocation not given. Sampling was performed 63 days after the first vaccine or placebo injection. Germline lookup yields CDR1 SGHDN and CDR2 FVKESK. V shed 1 base and J shed 5 bases, with 8 bases lying between them. The CDR3 is made up of 14 amino acids. Here immunoSEQ multiplex PCR was the method, and the copy in TCRdb shows in-frame clones only, minus some. The sample records 400,000 to 500,000 clones, approximately 88% being singletons. Sample: peripheral blood, taken in a trial of Ad26.COV2.S vaccine versus placebo. The sequence was collected from a person between 18 and 60 years old who received the Ad26.COV2.S COVID-19 vaccine or a placebo. The chain has TRBV14 and TRBJ2-2; the D is unclear. The CDR3 protein is CASSQVARTGELFF. The CDR3 bases are TGTGCCAGCAGCCAAGTGGCAAGAACCGGGGAGCTGTTTTTT.